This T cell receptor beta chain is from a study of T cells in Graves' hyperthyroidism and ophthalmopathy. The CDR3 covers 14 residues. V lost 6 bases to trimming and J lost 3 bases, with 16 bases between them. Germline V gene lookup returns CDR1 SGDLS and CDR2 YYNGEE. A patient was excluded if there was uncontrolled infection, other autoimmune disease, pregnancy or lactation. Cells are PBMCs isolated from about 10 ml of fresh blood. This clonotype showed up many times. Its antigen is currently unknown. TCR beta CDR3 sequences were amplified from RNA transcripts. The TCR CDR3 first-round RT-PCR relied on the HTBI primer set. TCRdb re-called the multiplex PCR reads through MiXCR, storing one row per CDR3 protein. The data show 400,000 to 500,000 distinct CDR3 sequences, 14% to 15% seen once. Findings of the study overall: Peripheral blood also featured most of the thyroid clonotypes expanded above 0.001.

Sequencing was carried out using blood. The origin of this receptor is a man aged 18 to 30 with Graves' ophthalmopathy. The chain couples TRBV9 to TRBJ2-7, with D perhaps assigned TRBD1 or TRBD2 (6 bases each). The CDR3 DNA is TGTGCCAGCACCCCATCGGGGGCCCACTACGAGCAGTACTTC. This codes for CASTPSGAHYEQYF.